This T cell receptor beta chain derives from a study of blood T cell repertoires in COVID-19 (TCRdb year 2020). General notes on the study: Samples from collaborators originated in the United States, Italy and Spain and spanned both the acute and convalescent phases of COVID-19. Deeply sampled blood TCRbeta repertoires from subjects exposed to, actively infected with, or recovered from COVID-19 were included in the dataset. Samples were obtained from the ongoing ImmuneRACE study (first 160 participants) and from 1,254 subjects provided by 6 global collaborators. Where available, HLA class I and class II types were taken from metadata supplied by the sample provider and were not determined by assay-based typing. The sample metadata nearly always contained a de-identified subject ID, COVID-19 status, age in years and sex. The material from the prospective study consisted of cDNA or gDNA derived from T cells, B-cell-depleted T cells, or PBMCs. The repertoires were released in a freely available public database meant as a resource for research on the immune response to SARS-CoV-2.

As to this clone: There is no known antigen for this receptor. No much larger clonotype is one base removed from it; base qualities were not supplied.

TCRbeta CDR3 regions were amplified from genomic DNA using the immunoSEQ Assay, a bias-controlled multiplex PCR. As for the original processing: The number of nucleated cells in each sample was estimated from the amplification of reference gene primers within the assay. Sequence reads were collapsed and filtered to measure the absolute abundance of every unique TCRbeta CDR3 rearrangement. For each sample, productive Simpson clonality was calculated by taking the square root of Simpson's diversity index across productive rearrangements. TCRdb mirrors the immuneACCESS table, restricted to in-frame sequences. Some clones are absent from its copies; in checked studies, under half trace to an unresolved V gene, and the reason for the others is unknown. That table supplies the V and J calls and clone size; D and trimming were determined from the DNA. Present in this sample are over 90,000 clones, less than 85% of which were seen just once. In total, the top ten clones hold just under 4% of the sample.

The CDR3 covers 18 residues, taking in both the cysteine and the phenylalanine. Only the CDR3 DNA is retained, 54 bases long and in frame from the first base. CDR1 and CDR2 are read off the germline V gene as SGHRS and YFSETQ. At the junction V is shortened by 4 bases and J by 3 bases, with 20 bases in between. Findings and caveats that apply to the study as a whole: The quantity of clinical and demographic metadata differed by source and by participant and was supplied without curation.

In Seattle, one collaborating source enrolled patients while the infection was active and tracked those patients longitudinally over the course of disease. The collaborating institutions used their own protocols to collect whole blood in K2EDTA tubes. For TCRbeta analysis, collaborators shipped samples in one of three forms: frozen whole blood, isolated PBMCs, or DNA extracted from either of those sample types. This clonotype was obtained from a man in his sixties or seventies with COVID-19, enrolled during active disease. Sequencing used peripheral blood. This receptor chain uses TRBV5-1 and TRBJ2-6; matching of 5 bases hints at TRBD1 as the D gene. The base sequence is TGCGCCAGCAGCACCCAGGTCACAGGATCCTTTGGGGCCAACGTCCTGACTTTC. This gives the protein CASSTQVTGSFGANVLTF.